Listed here are 11 T cell receptor beta chains from one sample, sequenced in a study of blood T cell repertoires in COVID-19. The method was immunoSEQ multiplex PCR; TCRdb's version includes in-frame clones alone and lacks a portion of them. The sample carries about 200,000 clones, about 89% recorded once. The material sequenced was PBMCs or T cells enriched from blood (not recorded which). The origin of the receptors is a young woman who had recovered from COVID-19.

The chain uses TRBV3-1 (or the pseudogene TRBV3-2) and TRBJ1-1; TRBD1 might be the D (5 bases). The V end was cut by 4 bases, the J end by 6 bases, with 18 bases between. The CDR3 sequence is 15 residues long. CDR1 is LGHDT and CDR2 is YNNKEL in the germline V gene (reference sequence). The CDR3 sequence is CASSPTRRTIPEAFF. Here the CDR3 DNA reads TGTGCCAGCAGCCCGACCAGACGGACAATCCCTGAAGCTTTCTTT.

The CDR3 here is CASREGDTEAFF. CDR3 nucleotides: TGTGCCAGCAGGGAAGGGGACACTGAAGCTTTCTTT. The chain couples TRBV5-4 to TRBJ1-1, with D possibly TRBD1 on 5 matching bases. CDR1 and CDR2 (germline): SGHNT, YYREEE (reference sequence). The CDR3 spans 12 residues. The ends were cut back, 5 bases at V and 3 bases at J, with 8 bases in the middle.

The chain uses TRBV19 and TRBJ2-1; 11 bases agree with TRBD1. J gave up 8 bases and V 1 base, and 1 base lay outside the gene matches. Germline values: CDR1 LNHDA, CDR2 SQIVND (reference sequence). The CDR3 runs 14 residues. The CDR3 nucleotides read TGTGCCAGTAGTATAGGGACAGGGGGCCATGAGCAGTTCTTC. Amino acids: CASSIGTGGHEQFF.

The table lists this clone with a count of one. This chain joins TRBV27 and TRBJ1-1; D perhaps matches TRBD1 (5 bases). In germline, CDR1 is MNHEY, CDR2 SMNVEV (reference sequence). The CDR3 spans 13 residues. Trimming removed 5 bases at V and 1 base at J, with 8 bases between. The CDR3 coding sequence is TGTGCCAGCAGTCTGGGGGGGAACACTGAAGCTTTCTTT. Translated, it gives CASSLGGNTEAFF.

The chain recombines TRBV2 with TRBJ1-2, with unresolved D. The CDR3 runs to 13 residues. The V end was cut by 6 bases, the J end by 2 bases, with 10 bases between. The germline CDR1 and CDR2 sequences are SNHLY and FYNNEI. The chain's CDR3 is CASSRDKNYGYTF. In nucleotides, the CDR3 is TGTGCCAGCAGCCGCGACAAGAACTATGGCTACACCTTC. Supplemented by reference TRBV2 and TRBJ1-2, the full variable domain reads EPEVTQTPSHQVTQMGQEVILRCVPISNHLYFYWYRQILGQKVEFLVSFYNNEISEKSEIFDDQFSVERPDGSNFTLKIRSTKLEDSAMYFCASSRDKNYGYTFGSGTRLTVV.

DNA of the CDR3: TGTGCCAGCAGCTCCACCTACGAGCAGTACTTC. It yields the protein CASSSTYEQYF. The chain has TRBV7-9 and TRBJ2-7; D uncertain. V was cut by 4 bases and J by 2 bases, with 3 bases left in between. The CDR3 totals 11 residues. Germline-derived CDR1 and CDR2 are SEHNR and FQNEAQ (reference sequence). Using reference TRBV7-9 and TRBJ2-7 for the parts outside the CDR3, the full variable domain is DTGVSQNPRHKITKRGQNVTFRCDPISEHNRLYWYRQTLGQGPEFLTYFQNEAQLEKSRLLSDRFSAERPKGSFSTLEIQRTEQGDSAMYLCASSSTYEQYFGPGTRLTVT.

The chain's CDR3 is CASSPGQSASGGGYTF. CDR3 nucleotide sequence: TGTGCCAGCAGCCCGGGACAGTCCGCGTCAGGAGGTGGCTACACCTTC. The chain joins TRBV5-6 to TRBJ1-2; 7 positions match TRBD1. CDR3 length equals 16 residues. The germline gives CDR1 SGHDT, CDR2 YYEEEE. With 4 bases clipped from V and 7 bases from J, the junction kept 16 bases outside the gene matches.

The chain recombines TRBV6-5 with TRBJ1-1, with TRBD1 identical over 8 bases. The CDR3 has 16 residues. The V gene's germline CDR1 is MNHEY and CDR2 SVGAGI. V dropped 4 bases and J dropped 0; count of bases not matched to a gene: 7. The CDR3 sequence is CASSSGQGGLNTEAFF. In nucleotides, the CDR3 is TGTGCCAGCAGTTCTGGACAGGGCGGACTGAACACTGAAGCTTTCTTT.

The V gene is TRBV27, the J gene TRBJ1-2; D gene ambiguous. Trimming took 3 bases from V and 2 from J, leaving 7 bases between them. This CDR3 is 13 amino acids long. The germline V gene encodes CDR1 MNHEY and CDR2 SMNVEV (reference sequence). The DNA of the CDR3 is TGTGCCAGCAGTTTGTCCCTGAACTATGGCTACACCTTC. Its translation: CASSLSLNYGYTF.

This chain joins TRBV7-9 and TRBJ2-7, with TRBD1 matching over 8 bases. This CDR3 is built from 13 residues. CDR1 is SEHNR and CDR2 is FQNEAQ in the germline V gene (reference sequence). With 8 bases clipped from V and 6 bases from J, the junction kept 9 bases outside the gene matches. The CDR3: CASAANTGGEQYF. The CDR3 DNA reads TGTGCCAGCGCTGCCAATACAGGGGGCGAGCAGTACTTC.

J is TRBJ2-2 and V is TRBV6-1; D is perhaps TRBD2 (6 bases). Germline CDR1 is MNHNS and CDR2 is SASEGT. This CDR3 comprises 15 residues. V was clipped by 3 bases and J by 2 bases, with 10 bases between them. CDR3 coding DNA: TGTGCCAGCAGTGATAAGGGACTTAACACCGGGGAGCTGTTTTTT. The encoded protein is CASSDKGLNTGELFF.